In its sample, the clone carrying this T cell receptor (beta chain) was seen once. The sample originates from a study of technical replicates of blood from several donors. The data were produced by immunoSEQ multiplex PCR, yet TCRdb's version contains in-frame clones alone and is incomplete. Here the sample spans approximately 74,000 clones, 98% being singletons. Germline V gene sequence: CDR1 MNHNS, CDR2 SASEGT. V gave up 5 bases and J gave up 4 bases, with 15 bases separating them. This CDR3 comprises 14 residues. The chain carries TRBV6-1 and TRBJ2-7; a possible D gene is TRBD2 (6 bases). The sequence was collected from a human donor in good health. Sequenced input: T cells isolated from PBMCs. The CDR3 coding sequence is TGTGCCAGCAGTCGGTCGGGGGATCAGTACGAGCAGTACTTC. Protein: CASSRSGDQYEQYF.